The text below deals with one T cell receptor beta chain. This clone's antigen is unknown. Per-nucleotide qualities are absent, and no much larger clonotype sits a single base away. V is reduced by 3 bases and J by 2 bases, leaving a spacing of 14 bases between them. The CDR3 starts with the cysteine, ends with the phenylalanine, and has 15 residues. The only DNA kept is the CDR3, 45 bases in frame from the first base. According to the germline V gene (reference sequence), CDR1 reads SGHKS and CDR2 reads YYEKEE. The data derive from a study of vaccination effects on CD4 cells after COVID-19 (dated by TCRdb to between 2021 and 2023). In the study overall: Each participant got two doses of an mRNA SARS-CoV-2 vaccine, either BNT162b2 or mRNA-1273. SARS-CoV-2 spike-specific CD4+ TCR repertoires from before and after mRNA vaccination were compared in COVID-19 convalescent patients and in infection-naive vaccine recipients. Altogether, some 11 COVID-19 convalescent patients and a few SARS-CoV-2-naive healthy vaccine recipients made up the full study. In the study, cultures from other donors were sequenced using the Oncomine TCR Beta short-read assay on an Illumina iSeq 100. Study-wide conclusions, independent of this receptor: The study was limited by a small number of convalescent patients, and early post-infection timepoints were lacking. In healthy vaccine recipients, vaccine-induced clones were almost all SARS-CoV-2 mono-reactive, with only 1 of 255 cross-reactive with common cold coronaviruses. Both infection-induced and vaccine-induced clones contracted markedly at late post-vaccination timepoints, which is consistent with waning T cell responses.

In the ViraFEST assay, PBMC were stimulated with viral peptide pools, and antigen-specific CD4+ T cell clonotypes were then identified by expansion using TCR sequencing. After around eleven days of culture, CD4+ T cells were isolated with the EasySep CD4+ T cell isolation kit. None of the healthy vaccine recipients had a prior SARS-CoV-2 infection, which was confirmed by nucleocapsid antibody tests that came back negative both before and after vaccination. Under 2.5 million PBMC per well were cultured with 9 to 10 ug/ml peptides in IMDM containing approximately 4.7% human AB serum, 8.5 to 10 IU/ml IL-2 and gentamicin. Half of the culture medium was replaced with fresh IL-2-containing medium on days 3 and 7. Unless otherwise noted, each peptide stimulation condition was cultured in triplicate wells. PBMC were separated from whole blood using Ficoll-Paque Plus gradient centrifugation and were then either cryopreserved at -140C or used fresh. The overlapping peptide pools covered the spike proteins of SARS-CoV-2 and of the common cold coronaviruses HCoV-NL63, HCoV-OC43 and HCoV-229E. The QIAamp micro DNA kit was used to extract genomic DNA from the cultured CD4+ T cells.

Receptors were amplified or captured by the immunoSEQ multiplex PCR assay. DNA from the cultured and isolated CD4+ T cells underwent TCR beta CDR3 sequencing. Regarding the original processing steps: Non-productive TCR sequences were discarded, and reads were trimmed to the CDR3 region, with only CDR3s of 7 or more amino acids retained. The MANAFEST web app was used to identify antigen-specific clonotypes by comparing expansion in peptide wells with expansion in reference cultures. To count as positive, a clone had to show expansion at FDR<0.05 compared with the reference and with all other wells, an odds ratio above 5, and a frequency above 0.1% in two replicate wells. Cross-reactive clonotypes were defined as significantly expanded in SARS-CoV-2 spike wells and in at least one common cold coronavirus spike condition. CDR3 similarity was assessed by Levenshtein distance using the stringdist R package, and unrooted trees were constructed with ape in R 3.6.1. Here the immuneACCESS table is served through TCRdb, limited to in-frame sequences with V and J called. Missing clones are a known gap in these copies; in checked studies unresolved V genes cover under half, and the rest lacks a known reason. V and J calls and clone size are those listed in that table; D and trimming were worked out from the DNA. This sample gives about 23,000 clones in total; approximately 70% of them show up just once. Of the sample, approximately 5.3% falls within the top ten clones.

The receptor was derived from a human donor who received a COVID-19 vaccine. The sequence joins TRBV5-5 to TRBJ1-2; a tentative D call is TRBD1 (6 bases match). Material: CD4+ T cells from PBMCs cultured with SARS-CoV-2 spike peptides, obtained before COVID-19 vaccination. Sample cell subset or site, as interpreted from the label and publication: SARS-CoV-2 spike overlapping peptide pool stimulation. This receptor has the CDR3 CASSWGGARNYGYTF. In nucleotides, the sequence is TGTGCCAGCAGCTGGGGGGGGGCAAGGAACTATGGCTACACCTTC.